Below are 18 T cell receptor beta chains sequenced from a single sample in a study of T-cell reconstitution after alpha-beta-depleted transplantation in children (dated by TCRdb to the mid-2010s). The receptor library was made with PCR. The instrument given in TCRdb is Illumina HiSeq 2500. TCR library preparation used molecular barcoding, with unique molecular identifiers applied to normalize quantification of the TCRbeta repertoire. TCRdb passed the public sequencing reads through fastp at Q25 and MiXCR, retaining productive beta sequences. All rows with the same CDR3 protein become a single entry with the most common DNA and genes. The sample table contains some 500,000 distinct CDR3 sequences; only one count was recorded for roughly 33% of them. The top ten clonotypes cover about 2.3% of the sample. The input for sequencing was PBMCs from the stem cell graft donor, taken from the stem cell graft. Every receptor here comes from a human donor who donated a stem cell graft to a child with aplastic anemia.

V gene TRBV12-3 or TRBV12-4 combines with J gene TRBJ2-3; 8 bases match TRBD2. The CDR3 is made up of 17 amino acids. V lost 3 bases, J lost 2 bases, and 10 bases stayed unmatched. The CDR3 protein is CASSFWASGSITDTQYF. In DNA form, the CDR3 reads TGTGCCAGCAGTTTTTGGGCTAGCGGGTCTATCACAGATACGCAGTATTTT.

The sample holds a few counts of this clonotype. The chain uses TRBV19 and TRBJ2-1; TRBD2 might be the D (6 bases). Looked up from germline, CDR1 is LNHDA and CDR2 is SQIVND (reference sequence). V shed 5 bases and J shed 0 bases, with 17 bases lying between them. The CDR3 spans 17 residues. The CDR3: CASSASPGLSSYNEQFF. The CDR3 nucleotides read TGTGCCAGTAGTGCCTCGCCGGGACTTTCCTCCTACAATGAGCAGTTCTTC.

CDR3 amino acids: CAISDVPGSYNSPLHF. Written as DNA, the CDR3 is TGTGCCATCAGTGATGTCCCAGGCTCCTATAATTCACCCCTCCACTTT. The rearrangement links TRBV10-3 to TRBJ1-6; D not certain. CDR3 size: 16 residues. Germline values: CDR1 ENHRY, CDR2 SYGVKD. V lost 3 bases and J lost 0, with 9 bases in between.

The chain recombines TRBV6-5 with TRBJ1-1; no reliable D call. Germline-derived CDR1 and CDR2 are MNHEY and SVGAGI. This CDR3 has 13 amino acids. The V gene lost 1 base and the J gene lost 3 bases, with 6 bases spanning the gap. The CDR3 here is CASSYFRDTEAFF. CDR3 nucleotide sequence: TGTGCCAGCAGTTACTTTAGGGACACTGAAGCTTTCTTT.

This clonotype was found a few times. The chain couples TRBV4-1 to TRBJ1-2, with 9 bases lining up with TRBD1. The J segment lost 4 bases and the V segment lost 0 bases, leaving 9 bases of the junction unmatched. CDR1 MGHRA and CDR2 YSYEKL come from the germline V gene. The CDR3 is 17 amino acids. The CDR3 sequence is CASSQDVVTGGIYGYTF. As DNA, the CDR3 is TGCGCCAGCAGCCAAGATGTAGTCACAGGGGGCATCTATGGCTACACCTTC.

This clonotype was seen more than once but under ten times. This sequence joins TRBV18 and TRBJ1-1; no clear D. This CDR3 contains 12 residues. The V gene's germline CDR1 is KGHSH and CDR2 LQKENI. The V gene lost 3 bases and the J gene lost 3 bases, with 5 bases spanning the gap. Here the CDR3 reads CASSPSDTEAFF. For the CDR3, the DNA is TGTGCCAGCTCACCTTCTGACACTGAAGCTTTCTTT.

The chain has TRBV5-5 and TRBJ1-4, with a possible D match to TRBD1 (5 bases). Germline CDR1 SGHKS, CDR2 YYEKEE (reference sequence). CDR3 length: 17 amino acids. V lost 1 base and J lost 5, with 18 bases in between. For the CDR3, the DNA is TGTGCCAGCAGCTTGTTCTTTTTGGGGCCAGGGAATGAAAAACTGTTTTTT. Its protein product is CASSLFFLGPGNEKLFF.

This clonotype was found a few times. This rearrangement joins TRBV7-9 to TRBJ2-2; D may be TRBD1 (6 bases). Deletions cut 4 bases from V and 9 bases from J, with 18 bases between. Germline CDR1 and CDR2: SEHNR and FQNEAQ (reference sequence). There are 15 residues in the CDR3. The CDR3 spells CASSSAGDPSRELFF. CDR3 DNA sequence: TGTGCCAGCAGCTCGGCAGGGGACCCCTCCCGGGAGCTGTTTTTT. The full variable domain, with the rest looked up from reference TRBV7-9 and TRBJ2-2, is DTGVSQNPRHKITKRGQNVTFRCDPISEHNRLYWYRQTLGQGPEFLTYFQNEAQLEKSRLLSDRFSAERPKGSFSTLEIQRTEQGDSAMYLCASSSAGDPSRELFFGEGSRLTVL.

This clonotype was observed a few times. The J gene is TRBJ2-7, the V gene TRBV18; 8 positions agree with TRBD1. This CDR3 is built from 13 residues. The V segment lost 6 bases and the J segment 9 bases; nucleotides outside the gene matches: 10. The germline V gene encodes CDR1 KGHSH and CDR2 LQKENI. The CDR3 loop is CASSQDRGEAQYV. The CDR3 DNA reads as TGTGCCAGCTCTCAAGACAGGGGTGAAGCGCAGTACGTC.

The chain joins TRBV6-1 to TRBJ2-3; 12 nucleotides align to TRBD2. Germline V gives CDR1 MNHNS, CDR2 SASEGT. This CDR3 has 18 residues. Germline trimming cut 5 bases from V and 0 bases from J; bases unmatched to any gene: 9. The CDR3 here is CASSPQAGTSGSTDTQYF. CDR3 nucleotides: TGTGCCAGCAGTCCCCAGGCCGGGACTAGCGGGAGCACAGATACGCAGTATTTT.

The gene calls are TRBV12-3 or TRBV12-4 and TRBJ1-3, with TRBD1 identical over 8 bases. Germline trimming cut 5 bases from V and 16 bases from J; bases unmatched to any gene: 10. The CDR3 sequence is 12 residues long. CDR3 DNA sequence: TGTGCCAGCAGTCTCCACACAGGGGGAGTTTATTTT. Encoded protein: CASSLHTGGVYF.

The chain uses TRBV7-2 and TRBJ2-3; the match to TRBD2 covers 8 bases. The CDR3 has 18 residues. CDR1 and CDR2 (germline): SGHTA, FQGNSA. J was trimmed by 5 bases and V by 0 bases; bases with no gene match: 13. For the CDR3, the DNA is TGTGCCAGCAGCTTAGCCCTAGGGAGCGGGAGTGCTCGAGATACGCAGTATTTT. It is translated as CASSLALGSGSARDTQYF.

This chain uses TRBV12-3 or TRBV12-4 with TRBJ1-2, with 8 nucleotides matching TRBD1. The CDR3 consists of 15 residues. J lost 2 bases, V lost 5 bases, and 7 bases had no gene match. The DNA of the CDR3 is TGTGCCAGCAGTGGGGACAGGACACAAAACTATGGCTACACCTTC. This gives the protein CASSGDRTQNYGYTF.

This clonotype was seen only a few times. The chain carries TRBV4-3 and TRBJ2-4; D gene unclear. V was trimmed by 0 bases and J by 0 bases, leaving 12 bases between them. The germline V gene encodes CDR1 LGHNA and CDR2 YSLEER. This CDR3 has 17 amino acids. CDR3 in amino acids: CASSQDSTGVAKNIQYF. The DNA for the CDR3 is TGCGCCAGCAGCCAAGATAGTACTGGGGTAGCCAAAAACATTCAGTACTTC.

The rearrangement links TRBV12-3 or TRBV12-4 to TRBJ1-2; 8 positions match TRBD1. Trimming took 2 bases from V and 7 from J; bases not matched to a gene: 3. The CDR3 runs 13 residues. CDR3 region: CASSLQGAAGYTF. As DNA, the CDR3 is TGTGCCAGCAGTTTACAGGGGGCTGCTGGCTACACCTTC.

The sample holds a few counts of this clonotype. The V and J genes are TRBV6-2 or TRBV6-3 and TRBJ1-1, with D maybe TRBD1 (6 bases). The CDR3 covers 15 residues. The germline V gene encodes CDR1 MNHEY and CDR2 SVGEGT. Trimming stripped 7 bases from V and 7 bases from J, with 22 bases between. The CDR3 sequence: CASIWGPGWVSEAFF. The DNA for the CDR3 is TGTGCCAGCATCTGGGGGCCCGGCTGGGTTAGTGAAGCTTTCTTT.

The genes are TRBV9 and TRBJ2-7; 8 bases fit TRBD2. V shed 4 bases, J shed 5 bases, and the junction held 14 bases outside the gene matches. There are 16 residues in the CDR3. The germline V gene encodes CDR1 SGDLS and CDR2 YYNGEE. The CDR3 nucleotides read TGTGCCAGCAGCCCCACGGGGGGGTGGGGGAAGGACGAGCAGTACTTC. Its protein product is CASSPTGGWGKDEQYF.

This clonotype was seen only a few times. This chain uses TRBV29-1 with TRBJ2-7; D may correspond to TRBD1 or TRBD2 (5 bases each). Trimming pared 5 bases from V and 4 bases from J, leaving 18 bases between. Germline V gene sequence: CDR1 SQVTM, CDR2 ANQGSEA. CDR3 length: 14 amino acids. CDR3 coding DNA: TGCAGCGTTTTATTTTTGGGACGGCTATACGAGCAGTACTTC. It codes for CSVLFLGRLYEQYF.